This T cell receptor (beta chain) is from a study of blood T cell repertoires in COVID-19. Turning to the study itself: T cells, B-cell-depleted T cells, or PBMCs supplied cDNA or gDNA.

Source study methods: By means of reference gene primer amplification, nucleated cell counts were estimated. Data came from immunoSEQ multiplex PCR; TCRdb stores just in-frame clones and leaves some out. V and J calls plus clone size are reproduced from that table; the DNA served to infer D and trimming. The table includes roughly 220,000 clones, around 84% detected once. The CDR3 length is 14 residues. Germline V gene sequence: CDR1 MDHEN, CDR2 SYDVKM. Trimming left V 6 bases short and J 4 bases short, with 15 bases between. The sequence was obtained from a woman in her 40s who had recovered from COVID-19. The chain has TRBV28 and TRBJ1-2; a weak D match, TRBD1 (6 bases). Sequencing was done on a sample of PBMCs or T cells enriched from blood (not recorded which). The CDR3 region has the DNA TGTGCCAGCAGCACCACAGGGTCTGGCTATGGCTACACCTTC. This translates into CASSTTGSGYGYTF.